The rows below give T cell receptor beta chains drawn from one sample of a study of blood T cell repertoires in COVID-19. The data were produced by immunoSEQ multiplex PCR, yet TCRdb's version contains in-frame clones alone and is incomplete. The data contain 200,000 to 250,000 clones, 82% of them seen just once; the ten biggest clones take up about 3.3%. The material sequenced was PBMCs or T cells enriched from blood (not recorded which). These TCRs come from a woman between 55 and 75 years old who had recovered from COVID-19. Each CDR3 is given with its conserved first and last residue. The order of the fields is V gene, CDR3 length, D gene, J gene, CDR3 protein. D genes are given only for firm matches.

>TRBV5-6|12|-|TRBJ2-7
CASSLVTVEQYF
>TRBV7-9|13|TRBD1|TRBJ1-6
CASSWDRGGPLHF
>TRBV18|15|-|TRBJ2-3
CASSPWAGQSDTQYF
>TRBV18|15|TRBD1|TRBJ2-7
CASSLTGTGYYEQYF
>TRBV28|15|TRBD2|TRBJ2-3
CASSLEGRATDTQYF
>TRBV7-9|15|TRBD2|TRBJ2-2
CASSSPGLETGELFF
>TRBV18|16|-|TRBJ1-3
CASSPPVRGDGNTIYF
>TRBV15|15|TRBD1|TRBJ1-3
CATSRSRGPENTIYF
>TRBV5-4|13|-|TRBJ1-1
CASSFSGNTEAFF
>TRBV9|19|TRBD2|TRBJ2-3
CASSLRTSGRAINVDTQYF
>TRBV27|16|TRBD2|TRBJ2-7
CASSSGTSGGAYEQYF
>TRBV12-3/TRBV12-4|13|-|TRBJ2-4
CASSLVRGNIQYF
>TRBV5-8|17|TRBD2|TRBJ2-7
CASSLAYSLSGSNEQYF
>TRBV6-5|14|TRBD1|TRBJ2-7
CASTPSGTAYEQYF
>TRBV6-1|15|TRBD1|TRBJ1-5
CASSEKQGVNQPQHF
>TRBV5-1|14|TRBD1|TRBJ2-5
CASRFGTVQETQYF
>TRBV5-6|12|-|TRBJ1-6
CASSSYNSPLHF
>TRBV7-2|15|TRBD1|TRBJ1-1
CASSSTGKVNTEAFF
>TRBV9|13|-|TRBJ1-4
CASSPRFNEKLFF
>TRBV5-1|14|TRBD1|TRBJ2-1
CASSRDSSYNEQFF
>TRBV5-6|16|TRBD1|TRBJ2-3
CASSVDRGLSTDTQYF
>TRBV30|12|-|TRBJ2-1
CAWSPQGSEQFF
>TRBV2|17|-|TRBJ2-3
CASSEASVGPTTDTQYF
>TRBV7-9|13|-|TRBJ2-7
CASSLSGSYEQYF
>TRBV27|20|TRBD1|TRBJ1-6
CASSALGTGAPGSYNSPLHF
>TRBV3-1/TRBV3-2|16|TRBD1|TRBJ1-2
CASSHASGQGNYGYTF
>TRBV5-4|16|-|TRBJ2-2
CASSLWSGLYTGELFF
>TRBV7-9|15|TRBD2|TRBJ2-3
CASRRTSGSTDTQYF
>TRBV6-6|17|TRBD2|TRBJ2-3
CASSHTGAGGRTDTQYF
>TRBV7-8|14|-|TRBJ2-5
CASSLGGSRETQYF
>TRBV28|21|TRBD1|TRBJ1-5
CASSLRFQVGTGGRSNQPQHF
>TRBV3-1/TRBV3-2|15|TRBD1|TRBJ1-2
CASSPSGGDRNGYTF
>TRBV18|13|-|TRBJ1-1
CASSPYGGAEAFF
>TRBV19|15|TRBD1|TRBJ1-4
CASSILDRDDEKLFF
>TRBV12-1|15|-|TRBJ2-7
CASSSSRTGIYEQYF
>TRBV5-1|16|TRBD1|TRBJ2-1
CASSRDSLPSYNEQFF
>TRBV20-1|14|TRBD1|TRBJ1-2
CSASSHDRDTGYTF
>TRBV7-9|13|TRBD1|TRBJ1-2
CASSSGTAYGYTF
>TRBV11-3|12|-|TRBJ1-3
CASSFEGNTIYF
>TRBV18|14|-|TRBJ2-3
CASSGPAERQPQYF
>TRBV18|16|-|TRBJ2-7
CASSPAGGHSSYEQYF
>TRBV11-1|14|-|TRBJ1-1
CASSLEKRRNEAFF
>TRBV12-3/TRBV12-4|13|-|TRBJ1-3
CASSSQQGNTIYF